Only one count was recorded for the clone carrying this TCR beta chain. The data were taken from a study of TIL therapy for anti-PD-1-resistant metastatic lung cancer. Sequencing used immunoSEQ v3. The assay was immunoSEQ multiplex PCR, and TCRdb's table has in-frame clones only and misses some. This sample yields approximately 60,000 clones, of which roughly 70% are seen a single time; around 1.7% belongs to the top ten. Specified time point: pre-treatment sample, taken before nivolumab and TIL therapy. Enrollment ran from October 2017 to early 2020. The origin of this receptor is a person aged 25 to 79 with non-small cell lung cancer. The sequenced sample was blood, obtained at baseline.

The CDR3 DNA reads TGTGCCAGCAGCGCCTTTTATGAGTACAGATCTGGAAACACCATATATTTT. This sequence encodes CASSAFYEYRSGNTIYF. The chain combines TRBV7-6 with TRBJ1-3, with D uncertain. CDR1 is SGHVS, CDR2 FNYEAQ, per germline. With 5 bases removed from V and 1 base from J, the gap between germline ends came to 18 bases. This CDR3 has 17 residues.